Listed here are 10 T cell receptor beta chains from one sample, sequenced in a study of control samples from healthy donors and cancer patients. Repertoires were generated with immunoSEQ multiplex PCR, while TCRdb's copy carries only in-frame clones and drops some. The sample contains around 110,000 clones, over 90% of which appear only once. Source material: blood. The source of these receptors is a man younger than 45 in good health.

This clone was recorded once. CDR3 loop: CASREANEKLFF. CDR3 coding DNA: TGTGCCAGCCGCGAAGCTAATGAAAAACTGTTTTTT. The chain couples TRBV28 to TRBJ1-4; D gene ambiguous. CDR3 length: 12 residues. V dropped 8 bases and J dropped 3 bases, with 7 bases sitting between them. CDR1 is MDHEN, CDR2 SYDVKM, per germline.

This sequence joins TRBV2 and TRBJ1-1; D not resolved. The CDR3 totals 14 residues. CDR1 is SNHLY, CDR2 FYNNEI, per germline. V lost 7 bases and J 7 bases, leaving 19 bases between the germline ends. The DNA of the CDR3 is TGTGCCAGCAACCAACTTTTAATCGGTGGTGAAGCTTTCTTT. Its protein product is CASNQLLIGGEAFF.

The DNA of the CDR3 is TGCGCCAGCAGCCAAGGGCGGGCCGGCAATCAGCCCCAGCATTTT. Its protein is CASSQGRAGNQPQHF. The gene calls are TRBV4-1 and TRBJ1-5; D is ambiguous. Trimming cost V 1 base and J 2 bases, with 9 bases left between them. The germline V gene encodes CDR1 MGHRA and CDR2 YSYEKL. CDR3 length equals 15 residues.

This chain joins TRBV2 and TRBJ1-4; D is unclear. The CDR3 length is 11 residues. V lost 6 bases and J lost 8, with 7 bases in between. The V gene's germline CDR1 is SNHLY and CDR2 FYNNEI. The CDR3 DNA sequence: TGTGCCAGCAGCCTACACGAAAAACTGTTTTTT. Amino acid sequence: CASSLHEKLFF.

The J gene is TRBJ1-6, the V gene TRBV5-1, with D hard to call. Trimming removed 4 bases at V and 0 bases at J, with 11 bases between. CDR3 size: 16 residues. Looked up from germline, CDR1 is SGHRS and CDR2 is YFSETQ. The chain's CDR3 is CASSREGDSYNSPLHF. The CDR3 DNA is TGCGCCAGCAGCCGTGAGGGAGACTCCTATAATTCACCCCTCCACTTT.

The chain combines TRBV19 with TRBJ1-1; TRBD1 is a possible D gene (6 bases). From germline, CDR1 is LNHDA and CDR2 SQIVND (reference sequence). This CDR3 has 14 residues. With 10 bases removed from V and 0 bases from J, the gap between germline ends came to 15 bases. Here the CDR3 DNA reads TGTGCCACTTCGGGACACCTGGTGAACACTGAAGCTTTCTTT. Its translation is CATSGHLVNTEAFF.

V and J are TRBV2 and TRBJ1-2; D is ambiguous. Trimming removed 2 bases from V and 8 bases from J, with 9 bases in between. This CDR3 comprises 12 residues. CDR1 is SNHLY, CDR2 FYNNEI, per germline. The CDR3 loop reads CASSEQSRGYTF. The CDR3 bases are TGTGCCAGCAGTGAACAGTCGCGGGGCTACACCTTC.

For this clone: The sample carries other DNA sequences with the same CDR3. The chain uses TRBV2 and TRBJ2-7; TRBD1 agrees at 9 bases. CDR3 length: 12 amino acids. Germline V gives CDR1 SNHLY, CDR2 FYNNEI. CDR3 loop: CASRDRVHEQYV. The CDR3, as DNA: TGCGCCAGCAGGGACAGGGTCCACGAGCAGTACGTC.

Note on this clone: In this CDR3 the conserved last residue, phenylalanine or tryptophan, is missing, so a read error is likely. This CDR3 reads CASSLDGGTEAFL. The CDR3 DNA reads as TGCGCCAGCAGCCTGGATGGGGGCACTGAAGCTTTCCTT. The rearrangement uses TRBV5-1 and TRBJ1-1, with a tentative D call TRBD1 (5 bases). Trimming removed 4 bases at V and 4 bases at J, with 11 bases between. Per the germline V gene, CDR1 is SGHRS and CDR2 is YFSETQ. This CDR3 region has 13 residues.

The chain is built from TRBV7-4 and TRBJ1-5, with D unresolved. Germline V gives CDR1 SGHVT, CDR2 SQSDAQ. The CDR3 sequence is 12 residues long. Trimming shortened V by 5 bases and J by 5 bases, and 7 bases separated the two germline ends. The CDR3 sequence: CASSPSHQPQHF. The CDR3 DNA reads as TGTGCCAGCAGCCCCAGTCATCAGCCCCAGCATTTT. The complete variable domain, with remaining parts taken from reference TRBV7-4 and TRBJ1-5, reads GAGVSQSPRYKVAKRGRDVALRCDSISGHVTLYWYRQTLGQGSEVLTYSQSDAQRDKSGRPSGRFSAERPERSVSTLKIQRTEQGDSAVYLCASSPSHQPQHFGDGTRLSIL.